This T cell receptor (beta chain) derives from a study of T cell changes during pregnancy in multiple sclerosis. Data came from immunoSEQ multiplex PCR; TCRdb stores just in-frame clones and leaves some out. The repertoire holds about 70,000 clones, with approximately 92% as singletons. The receptor was isolated from a female donor in good health, enrolled as a control in a pregnancy study. The sequenced sample was CD8+ T cells from peripheral blood mononuclear cells, obtained in the third trimester of pregnancy.

The CDR3 spells CASSGQFFRKLFF. The CDR3 DNA is TGTGCCAGCAGTGGACAATTCTTCAGAAAACTGTTTTTT. This chain uses TRBV2 with TRBJ1-4; D gene uncertain. Trimming pared 4 bases from V and 10 bases from J, leaving 13 bases between. The germline V gene encodes CDR1 SNHLY and CDR2 FYNNEI. The length of the CDR3 is 13 residues.